This T cell receptor (beta chain) is from a study of cytomegalovirus exposure and HLA in healthy donors. Study-wide points: The tendency of first-cohort TCR clusters to co-occur in the 120 or so validation repertoires was identified by a subsequent analysis.

This clone occurred once. Its target is not known. Sequencing used immunoSEQ multiplex PCR; TCRdb keeps in-frame clones, though not all of them. The sample holds around 260,000 clones; 90% are singletons and the top ten take 3.1%. The CDR3 has 16 residues. Germline values: CDR1 SGHTA, CDR2 FQGTGA. V was trimmed by 4 bases and J by 2 bases, leaving 12 bases between them. The sequencing sample was made of PBMCs. The TCR sequence derives from a woman younger than 45 in good health and CMV-seronegative. The chain couples TRBV7-3 to TRBJ2-6; D ambiguous. CDR3 region: CASSSPQHPGANVLTF. For the CDR3, the DNA is TGTGCCAGCAGCTCCCCGCAACACCCTGGGGCCAACGTCCTGACTTTC.